The clone carrying this T cell receptor beta chain was seen repeatedly, ten times or more. CDR3 length: 15 residues. Trimming pared 1 base from V and 2 bases from J, leaving 11 bases between. The V gene's germline CDR1 is SGHRS and CDR2 YFSETQ. This sample is part of a study of T cells of healthy individuals. TCRdb fed the 5' RACE reads into MiXCR, producing one record per CDR3 protein. The sample lists about 96,000 distinct CDR3 sequences; around 17% were seen once. This rearrangement joins TRBV5-1 to TRBJ2-3, with D possibly matching TRBD2 (5 bases). The clonotype originates from a human donor in good health. The CDR3 nucleotides read TGCGCCAGCAGCTTGAGCGGCCAGATCACAGATACGCAGTATTTT. Its protein product is CASSLSGQITDTQYF.